Shown below are 16 T cell receptor beta chains from a single sample sequenced in a study of cytomegalovirus exposure and HLA in healthy donors. Use of 60 Vbeta and 13 Jbeta primers characterized the PCR. Sequencing used immunoSEQ multiplex PCR; TCRdb keeps in-frame clones, though not all of them. The sample shows over 130,000 clones, about 80% of them seen only once. Sequencing input: PBMCs. The receptors here all came from a man aged 25 to 45 in good health and CMV-seropositive.

The chain couples TRBV5-6 to TRBJ1-2, with D maybe TRBD1 (6 bases). CDR1 and CDR2 from the germline V gene are SGHDT and YYEEEE. CDR3 size: 14 residues. V lost 4 bases and J lost 2, with 12 bases in between. This CDR3 is CASSAGTPNYGYTF. CDR3 sequence (DNA): TGTGCCAGCAGCGCAGGGACACCAAACTATGGCTACACCTTC.

The rearrangement links TRBV9 to TRBJ1-2; 7 bases match TRBD1. Unmatched junction bases numbered 7, after V lost 3 bases and J lost 5 bases. CDR1 SGDLS and CDR2 YYNGEE come from the germline V gene. The CDR3 has 14 residues. In nucleotides, the CDR3 is TGTGCCAGCAGCGCCGGGACAGCCGTTTATGGCTACACCTTC. Amino acid sequence: CASSAGTAVYGYTF.

Of note for this clone: At one boundary the junction diverges from the germline segment, which might be a read error. This chain links TRBV28 with TRBJ1-6, with a weak D call TRBD1 (6 bases). Germline V lookup: CDR1 MDHEN, CDR2 SYDVKM. This CDR3 is built from 14 residues. This CDR3 reads CASSFGDTNLPLHF. The DNA for the CDR3 is TGTGCCAGCAGTTTCGGGGACACCAATTTACCCCTCCACTTT.

About this clone: As the CDR3 is not closed by the conserved phenylalanine or tryptophan, this likely results from a read error. The DNA is omitted, as the CDR3 cannot be located on it reliably, and the CDR3 follows TCRdb's listing. This chain links TRBV23-1 with TRBJ2-7; TRBD1 was called by the table and not checked on the DNA. TRBV23-1 is recorded as an ORF, its role being uncertain. Inclusive of both ends, the CDR3 amounts to 8 amino acids. The CDR3 protein is CASRPGQL.

The V call is TRBV5-1, the J call TRBJ2-1; 10 bases match TRBD2. V was pared by 2 bases and J by 5 bases, with 4 bases of the junction left unmatched. The CDR3 sequence is 15 residues long. The germline V gene encodes CDR1 SGHRS and CDR2 YFSETQ. In DNA, the CDR3 is TGCGCCAGCAGCTTACTAGCGGGGTGGGACAATGAGCAGTTCTTC. Translated: CASSLLAGWDNEQFF.

V and J are TRBV5-6 and TRBJ2-7, with 14 bases matching TRBD2. The CDR3 length is 18 residues. Germline trimming cut 4 bases from V and 3 bases from J; bases unmatched to any gene: 12. Germline CDR1 SGHDT, CDR2 YYEEEE. The CDR3 DNA follows: TGTGCCAGCAGCGACCGGACTAGCGGGGGGACACGATACTACGAGCAGTACTTC. It is translated as CASSDRTSGGTRYYEQYF.

V usage is TRBV5-1 and J usage is TRBJ1-4; no definite D call. Between the trimmed V and J ends, which lost 0 bases and 7 bases, there was a span of 7 bases. The CDR3 has 13 residues. The germline V gene has CDR1 SGHRS and CDR2 YFSETQ. The CDR3: CASSLALSEKLFF. The CDR3 DNA reads as TGCGCCAGCAGCTTGGCCTTGAGTGAAAAACTGTTTTTT.

The V and J genes are TRBV6-6 and TRBJ2-7; maybe TRBD1 (6 bases). Trimming pared 6 bases from V and 3 bases from J, leaving 12 bases between. CDR3 length: 13 residues. Germline V gives CDR1 MNHNY, CDR2 SVGAGI (reference sequence). This CDR3 reads CASRRTAFYEQYF. CDR3 in DNA: TGTGCCAGCAGGAGGACAGCCTTCTACGAGCAGTACTTC.

CDR3 residues: CAWSRLPYEQYF. The CDR3 nucleotides read TGTGCCTGGAGTCGACTCCCGTACGAGCAGTACTTC. The gene calls are TRBV30 and TRBJ2-7; D call uncertain. There are 12 residues in the CDR3. Germline V gives CDR1 GTSNPN, CDR2 SVGIG (reference sequence). V was pared by 2 bases and J by 4 bases, with 9 bases between.

The genes are TRBV18 and TRBJ2-1, with TRBD1 identical over 9 bases. Unmatched junction bases numbered 15, after V lost 2 bases and J lost 13 bases. The germline CDR1 and CDR2 sequences are KGHSH and LQKENI. The length of the CDR3 is 16 residues. CDR3 coding DNA: TGTGCCAGCTCACCAAGTAAGTCGGGACAGGGCCCCGGCCAGTTCTTC. Encoded protein: CASSPSKSGQGPGQFF.

The genes are TRBV4-2 and TRBJ2-1; possibly TRBD2 for D (5 bases). This CDR3 spans 15 amino acids. V gave up 4 bases and J gave up 3 bases, with 13 bases separating them. Germline lookup yields CDR1 LGHNA and CDR2 YNFKEQ. DNA of the CDR3: TGTGCCAGCAGCCTGAGTACCGGGGTCTACAATGAGCAGTTCTTC. It specifies CASSLSTGVYNEQFF.

The gene calls are TRBV28 and TRBJ1-1; D remains ambiguous. CDR3 length: 15 residues. Trimming pared 5 bases from V and 2 bases from J, leaving 15 bases between. Germline lookup yields CDR1 MDHEN and CDR2 SYDVKM. CDR3 sequence reads: CASSQPGVFNTEAFF. CDR3 nucleotide sequence: TGTGCCAGCAGTCAACCCGGGGTTTTCAACACTGAAGCTTTCTTT.

This chain uses TRBV18 with TRBJ2-1; 16 positions agree with TRBD2. V shed 3 bases and J 7 bases; nucleotides not matched to a gene: 3. CDR3 length equals 16 residues. Per the germline V gene, CDR1 is KGHSH and CDR2 is LQKENI. DNA for the CDR3: TGTGCCAGCTCACCTGGGACTAGCGGGAGGGTTAATGAGCAGTTCTTC. Translating it yields CASSPGTSGRVNEQFF.

The genes are TRBV25-1 and TRBJ2-2, with a tentative D call TRBD1 (6 bases). Trimming left V 1 base short and J 4 bases short, with 10 bases between. The CDR3 is 15 amino acids. Per germline, CDR1 MGHDK and CDR2 SYGVNS. The DNA of the CDR3 is TGTGCCAGCAGTGAATCCACAGGGAGCACCGGGGAGCTGTTTTTT. Translating gives CASSESTGSTGELFF. The full variable domain, in which reference TRBV25-1 and TRBJ2-2 provide the parts outside the CDR3, is EADIYQTPRYLVIGTGKKITLECSQTMGHDKMYWYQQDPGMELHLIHYSYGVNSTEKGDLSSESTVSRIRTEHFPLTLESARPSHTSQYLCASSESTGSTGELFFGEGSRLTVL.

Regarding this clone: One end of the junction fails to match germline, which may point to a read error. V gene TRBV7-9 combines with J gene TRBJ2-5, with a weak D call TRBD2 (6 bases). Germline assignment: CDR1 SEHNR and CDR2 FQNEAQ (reference sequence). CDR3 size: 12 residues. CDR3 sequence reads: CASRLGGETQYF. CDR3 coding DNA: TGTGCCAGCAGATTAGGAGGGGAGACCCAGTACTTC. Full variable domain (remainder filled in from reference TRBV7-9 and TRBJ2-5): DTGVSQNPRHKITKRGQNVTFRCDPISEHNRLYWYRQTLGQGPEFLTYFQNEAQLEKSRLLSDRFSAERPKGSFSTLEIQRTEQGDSAMYLCASRLGGETQYFGPGTRLLVL.

This chain joins TRBV5-1 and TRBJ1-2; the D gene is possibly TRBD1 (6 bases). CDR1 is SGHRS, CDR2 YFSETQ, per germline. The CDR3 is made up of 16 amino acids. V was pared by 1 base and J by 2 bases, with 15 bases between. The CDR3 DNA reads TGCGCCAGCAGCTTGTCTATTCGAGGACAGAACTATGGCTACACCTTC. This translates into CASSLSIRGQNYGYTF.